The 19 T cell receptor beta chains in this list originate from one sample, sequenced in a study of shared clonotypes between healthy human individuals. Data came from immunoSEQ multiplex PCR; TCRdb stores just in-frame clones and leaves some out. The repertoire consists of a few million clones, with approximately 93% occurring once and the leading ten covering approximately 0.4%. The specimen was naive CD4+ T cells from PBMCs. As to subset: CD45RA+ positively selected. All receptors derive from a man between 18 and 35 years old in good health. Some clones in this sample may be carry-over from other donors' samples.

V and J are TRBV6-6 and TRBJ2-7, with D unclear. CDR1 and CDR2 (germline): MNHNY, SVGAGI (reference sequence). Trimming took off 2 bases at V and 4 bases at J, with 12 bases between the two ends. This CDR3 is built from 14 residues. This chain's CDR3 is CASSYKGNSYEQYF. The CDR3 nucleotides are TGTGCCAGCAGTTACAAAGGTAACAGTTACGAGCAGTACTTC.

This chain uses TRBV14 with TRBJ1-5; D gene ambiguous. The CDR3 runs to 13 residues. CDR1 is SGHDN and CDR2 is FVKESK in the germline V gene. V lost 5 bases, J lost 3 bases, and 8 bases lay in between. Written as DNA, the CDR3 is TGTGCCAGCAGCTGGTCGTTCAATCAGCCCCAGCATTTT. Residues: CASSWSFNQPQHF.

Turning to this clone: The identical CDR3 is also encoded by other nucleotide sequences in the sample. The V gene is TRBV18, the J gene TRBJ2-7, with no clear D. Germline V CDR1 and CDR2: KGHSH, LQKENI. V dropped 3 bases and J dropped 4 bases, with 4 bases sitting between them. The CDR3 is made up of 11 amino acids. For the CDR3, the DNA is TGTGCCAGCTCACCCGGATACGAGCAGTACTTC. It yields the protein CASSPGYEQYF.

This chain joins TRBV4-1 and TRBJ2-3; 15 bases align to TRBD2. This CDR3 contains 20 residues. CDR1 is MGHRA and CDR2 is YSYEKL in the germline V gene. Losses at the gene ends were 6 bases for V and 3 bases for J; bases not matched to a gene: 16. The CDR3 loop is CASSRNPGTSGRTFTDTQYF. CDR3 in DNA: TGCGCCAGCAGTCGTAACCCGGGGACTAGCGGGAGGACCTTTACAGATACGCAGTATTTT.

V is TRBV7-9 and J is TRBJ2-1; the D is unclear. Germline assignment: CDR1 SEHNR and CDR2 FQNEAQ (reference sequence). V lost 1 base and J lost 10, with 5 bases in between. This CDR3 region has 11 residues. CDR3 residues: CASSLVPEQFF. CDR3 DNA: TGTGCCAGCAGCTTAGTTCCCGAGCAGTTCTTC.

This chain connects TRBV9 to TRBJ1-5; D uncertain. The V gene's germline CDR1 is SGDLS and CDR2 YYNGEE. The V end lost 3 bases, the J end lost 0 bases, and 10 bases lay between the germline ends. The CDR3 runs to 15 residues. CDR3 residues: CASSADLYSNQPQHF. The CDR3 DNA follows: TGTGCCAGCAGCGCGGATTTATATAGCAATCAGCCCCAGCATTTT.

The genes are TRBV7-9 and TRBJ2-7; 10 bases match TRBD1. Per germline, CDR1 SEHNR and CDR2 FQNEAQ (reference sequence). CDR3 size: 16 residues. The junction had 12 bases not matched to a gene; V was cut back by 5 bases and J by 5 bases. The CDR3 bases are TGTGCCAGCAGCGACAACCGGGGACAGGGGAGGCACGAGCAGTACTTC. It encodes CASSDNRGQGRHEQYF.

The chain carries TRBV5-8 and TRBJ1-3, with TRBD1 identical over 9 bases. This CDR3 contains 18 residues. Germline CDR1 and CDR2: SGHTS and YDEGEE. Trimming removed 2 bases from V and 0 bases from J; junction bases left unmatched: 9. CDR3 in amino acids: CASSFRLQGAISGNTIYF. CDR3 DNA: TGTGCCAGCAGCTTCCGGTTACAGGGGGCAATCTCTGGAAACACCATATATTTT.

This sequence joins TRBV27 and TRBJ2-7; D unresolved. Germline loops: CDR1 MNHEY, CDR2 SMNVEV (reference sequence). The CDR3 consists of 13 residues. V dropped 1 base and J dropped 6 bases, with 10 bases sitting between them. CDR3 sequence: CASSLYSSGEQYF. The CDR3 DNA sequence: TGTGCCAGCAGTTTATATAGTTCAGGCGAGCAGTACTTC.

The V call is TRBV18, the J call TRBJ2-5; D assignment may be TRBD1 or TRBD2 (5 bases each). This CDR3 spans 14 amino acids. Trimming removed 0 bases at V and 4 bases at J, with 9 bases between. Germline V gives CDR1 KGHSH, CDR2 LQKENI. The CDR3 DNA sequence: TGTGCCAGCTCACCACCAGGGGAGCCAGAGACCCAGTACTTC. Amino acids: CASSPPGEPETQYF.

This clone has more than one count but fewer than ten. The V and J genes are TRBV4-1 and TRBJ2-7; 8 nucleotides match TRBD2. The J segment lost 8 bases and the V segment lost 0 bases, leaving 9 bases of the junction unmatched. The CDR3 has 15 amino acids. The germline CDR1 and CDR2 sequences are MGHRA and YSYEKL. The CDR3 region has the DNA TGCGCCAGCAGCCAAGAAGGCAGCGGGAGATCACAGCAGTACTTC. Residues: CASSQEGSGRSQQYF.

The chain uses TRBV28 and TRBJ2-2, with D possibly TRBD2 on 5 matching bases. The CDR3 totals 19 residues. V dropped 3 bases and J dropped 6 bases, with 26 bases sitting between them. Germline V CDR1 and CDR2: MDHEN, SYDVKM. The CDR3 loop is CASSFIIPHARARAGELFF. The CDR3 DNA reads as TGTGCCAGCAGTTTTATCATCCCCCACGCGAGGGCCCGAGCCGGGGAGCTGTTTTTT.

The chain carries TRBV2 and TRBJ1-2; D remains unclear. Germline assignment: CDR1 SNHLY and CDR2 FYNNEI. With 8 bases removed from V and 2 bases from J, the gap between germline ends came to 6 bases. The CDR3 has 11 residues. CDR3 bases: TGTGCCAGCGCCGACAACTATGGCTACACCTTC. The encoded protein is CASADNYGYTF.

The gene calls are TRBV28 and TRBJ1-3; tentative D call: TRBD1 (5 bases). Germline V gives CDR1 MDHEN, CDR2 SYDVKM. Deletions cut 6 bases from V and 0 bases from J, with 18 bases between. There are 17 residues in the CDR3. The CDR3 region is CASSSTGRRSSGNTIYF. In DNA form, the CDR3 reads TGTGCCAGCAGCTCCACGGGGCGGAGGAGCTCTGGAAACACCATATATTTT.

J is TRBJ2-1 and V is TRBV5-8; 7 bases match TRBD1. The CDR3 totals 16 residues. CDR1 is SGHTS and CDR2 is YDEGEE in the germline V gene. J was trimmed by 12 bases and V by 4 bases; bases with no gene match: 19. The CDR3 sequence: CASSPAPRRTGVGQFF. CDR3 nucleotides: TGTGCCAGCAGCCCCGCACCCCGTAGAACAGGGGTTGGGCAGTTCTTC.

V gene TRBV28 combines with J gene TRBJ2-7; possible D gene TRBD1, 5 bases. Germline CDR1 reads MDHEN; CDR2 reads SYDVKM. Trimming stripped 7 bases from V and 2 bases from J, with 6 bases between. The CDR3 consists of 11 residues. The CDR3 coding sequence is TGTGCCAGCAAAGGGGCCTACGAGCAGTACTTC. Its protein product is CASKGAYEQYF.

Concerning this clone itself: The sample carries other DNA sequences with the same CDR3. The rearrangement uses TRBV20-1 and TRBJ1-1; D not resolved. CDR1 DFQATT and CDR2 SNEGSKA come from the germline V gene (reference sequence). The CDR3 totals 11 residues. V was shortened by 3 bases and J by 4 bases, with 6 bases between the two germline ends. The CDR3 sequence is CSASPGTEAFF. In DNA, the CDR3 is TGCAGTGCTAGCCCGGGCACTGAAGCTTTCTTT.

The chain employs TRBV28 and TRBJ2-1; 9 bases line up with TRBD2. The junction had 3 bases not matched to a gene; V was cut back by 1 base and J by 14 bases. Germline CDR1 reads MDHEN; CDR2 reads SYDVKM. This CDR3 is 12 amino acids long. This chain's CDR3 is CASSLSAGGEFF. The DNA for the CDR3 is TGTGCCAGCAGTTTATCGGCGGGAGGGGAGTTCTTC. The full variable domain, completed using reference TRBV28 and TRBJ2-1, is DVKVTQSSRYLVKRTGEKVFLECVQDMDHENMFWYRQDPGLGLRLIYFSYDVKMKEKGDIPEGYSVSREKKERFSLILESASTNQTSMYLCASSLSAGGEFFGPGTRLTVL.

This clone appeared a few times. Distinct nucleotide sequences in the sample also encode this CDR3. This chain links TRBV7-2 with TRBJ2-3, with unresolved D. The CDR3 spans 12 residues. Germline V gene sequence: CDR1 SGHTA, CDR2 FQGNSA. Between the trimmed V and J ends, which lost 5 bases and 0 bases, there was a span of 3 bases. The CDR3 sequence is CASSPSTDTQYF. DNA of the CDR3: TGTGCCAGCAGCCCCAGCACAGATACGCAGTATTTT. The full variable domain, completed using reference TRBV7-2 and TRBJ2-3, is GAGVSQSPSNKVTEKGKDVELRCDPISGHTALYWYRQSLGQGLEFLIYFQGNSAPDKSGLPSDRFSAERTGGSVSTLTIQRTQQEDSAVYLCASSPSTDTQYFGPGTRLTVL.